The entry below gives a single TCR beta chain sequence along with its context. This sample stems from a study of blood T cell repertoires in COVID-19. Study in general: Sites across the United States, Italy and Spain contributed samples from acute and convalescent COVID-19.

CDR3 length: 14 amino acids. Trimming removed 4 bases from V and 6 bases from J, with 16 bases in between. Germline loops: CDR1 SGDLS, CDR2 YYNGEE. The repertoire was sequenced with immunoSEQ multiplex PCR; TCRdb's copy has only in-frame clones and lacks some. The table includes roughly 300,000 clones, about 88% detected once. V gene TRBV9 combines with J gene TRBJ1-2; a possible D gene is TRBD1 (6 bases). The sequence came from a woman aged 25 to 39 who had recovered from COVID-19. Input material: PBMCs or T cells enriched from blood (not recorded which). As DNA, the CDR3 is TGTGCCAGCAGCCCACCACAGGGTACGCATGGCTACACCTTC. Translated: CASSPPQGTHGYTF.